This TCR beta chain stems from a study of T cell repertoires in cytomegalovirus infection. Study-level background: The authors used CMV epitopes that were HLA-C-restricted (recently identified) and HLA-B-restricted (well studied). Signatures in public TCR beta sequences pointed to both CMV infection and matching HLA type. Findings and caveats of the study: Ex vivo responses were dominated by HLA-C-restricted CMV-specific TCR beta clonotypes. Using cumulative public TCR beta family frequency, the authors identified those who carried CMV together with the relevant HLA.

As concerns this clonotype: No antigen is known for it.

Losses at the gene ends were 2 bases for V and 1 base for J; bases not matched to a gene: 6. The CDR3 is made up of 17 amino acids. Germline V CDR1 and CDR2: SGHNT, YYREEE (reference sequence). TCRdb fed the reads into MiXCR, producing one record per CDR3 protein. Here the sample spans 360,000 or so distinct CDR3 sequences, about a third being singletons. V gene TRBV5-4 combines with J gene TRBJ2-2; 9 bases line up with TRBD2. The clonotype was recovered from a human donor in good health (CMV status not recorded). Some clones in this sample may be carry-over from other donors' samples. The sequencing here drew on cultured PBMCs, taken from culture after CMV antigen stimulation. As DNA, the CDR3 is TGTGCCAGCAGCTTATCGACTAGCGGATGGAACACCGGGGAGCTGTTTTTT. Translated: CASSLSTSGWNTGELFF.